This T cell receptor beta chain was retrieved from a study of T-cell reconstitution after alpha-beta-depleted transplantation in children. In its sample, this clonotype was seen many times. Its antigen is undetermined. Germline V gene lookup returns CDR1 SGHTA and CDR2 FQGNSA. The V end was cut by 4 bases, the J end by 1 base, with 13 bases between. The CDR3 sequence is 15 residues long. Broader study findings: Reportedly, roughly two months post-transplant, alpha-beta T cells arose from several hundred expanded graft clones.

It was with unique molecular identifiers that the TCRbeta library was prepared. TCRdb used MiXCR to reprocess the PCR reads, holding one entry per CDR3 protein. The sample consists of around 190,000 distinct CDR3 sequences, approximately 6.9% of them appearing once. The specimen comprised PBMCs, sampled before TCRalphabeta/CD19-depleted stem cell transplant. The V call is TRBV7-2, the J call TRBJ2-5; D not certain. The source is a boy younger than 10 with acute lymphoblastic leukemia, due to receive a stem cell transplant. CDR3 region: CASSSSRRVQETQYF. The CDR3 nucleotides read TGTGCCAGCAGCTCCAGCAGACGGGTCCAAGAGACCCAGTACTTC.